This T cell receptor (beta chain) is drawn from a study of blood T cell repertoires in COVID-19. Study as a whole: Acute-phase and convalescent COVID-19 samples originated in the United States, Italy and Spain.

The assay was immunoSEQ multiplex PCR, and TCRdb's table has in-frame clones only and misses some. The repertoire holds around 310,000 clones, with over 80% as singletons. This CDR3 contains 15 residues. Germline CDR1 and CDR2: MNHEY and SVGEGT. The J segment lost 8 bases and the V segment lost 3 bases, leaving 6 bases of the junction unmatched. The rearrangement joins TRBV6-2 or TRBV6-3 to TRBJ1-6, with 8 bases aligning to TRBD1. Specimen: PBMCs or T cells enriched from blood (not recorded which). The receptor comes from a young man who had recovered from COVID-19. CDR3 in amino acids: CASSYPRGRDSPLHF. The CDR3, as DNA: TGTGCCAGCAGTTATCCCAGGGGGCGAGATTCACCCCTCCACTTT.